Listed here are 4 T cell receptor beta chains from one sample, sequenced in a study of OX40 agonist ivuxolimab in advanced cancers. Repertoires were generated with immunoSEQ multiplex PCR, while TCRdb's copy carries only in-frame clones and drops some. The table includes around 40,000 clones, roughly 80% detected once. The specimen was CD4+ or CD8+ T cells sorted from blood, collected in a trial of the OX40 agonist ivuxolimab. These TCRs come from an adult with an advanced solid tumor such as melanoma, head and neck, liver or kidney cancer.

In the case of this clone: The same CDR3 also results from other DNA sequences found in this sample. The chain carries TRBV2 and TRBJ1-1; 7 positions agree with TRBD1. From germline, CDR1 is SNHLY and CDR2 FYNNEI. The CDR3 is 14 residues long. V lost 5 bases to trimming and J lost 3 bases; unmatched junction nucleotides: 6. DNA for the CDR3: TGTGCCAGCAGTAGACAGGGCAGGGACACTGAAGCTTTCTTT. Protein: CASSRQGRDTEAFF. Supplemented by reference TRBV2 and TRBJ1-1, the full variable domain reads EPEVTQTPSHQVTQMGQEVILRCVPISNHLYFYWYRQILGQKVEFLVSFYNNEISEKSEIFDDQFSVERPDGSNFTLKIRSTKLEDSAMYFCASSRQGRDTEAFFGQGTRLTVV.

The chain employs TRBV28 and TRBJ2-7; TRBD2 matches at 9 bases. The CDR3 is 16 residues long. Per germline, CDR1 MDHEN and CDR2 SYDVKM. The junction had 14 bases not matched to a gene; V was cut back by 9 bases and J by 2 bases. The CDR3 bases are TGTGCCAGTTCCGGGATGTGGGCGGGGGGGACCTACGAGCAGTACTTC. Translated: CASSGMWAGGTYEQYF.

The chain links TRBV10-2 to TRBJ2-7, with 11 bases lining up with TRBD2. Germline V gives CDR1 WSHSY, CDR2 SAAADI. The CDR3 is 13 residues long. Unmatched junction bases numbered 7, after V lost 10 bases and J lost 5 bases. The CDR3, as DNA: TGCGCCACCGAACTAGCGGGGGTCAACGAGCAGTACTTC. The encoded protein is CATELAGVNEQYF.

V and J are TRBV6-1 and TRBJ2-7; 9 nucleotides match TRBD1. The V segment lost 10 bases and the J segment 4 bases; nucleotides outside the gene matches: 11. This CDR3 spans 14 amino acids. The germline gives CDR1 MNHNS, CDR2 SASEGT. CDR3 protein: CAIIMTGGAYEQYF. CDR3 sequence (DNA): TGTGCCATCATAATGACAGGGGGAGCGTACGAGCAGTACTTC.